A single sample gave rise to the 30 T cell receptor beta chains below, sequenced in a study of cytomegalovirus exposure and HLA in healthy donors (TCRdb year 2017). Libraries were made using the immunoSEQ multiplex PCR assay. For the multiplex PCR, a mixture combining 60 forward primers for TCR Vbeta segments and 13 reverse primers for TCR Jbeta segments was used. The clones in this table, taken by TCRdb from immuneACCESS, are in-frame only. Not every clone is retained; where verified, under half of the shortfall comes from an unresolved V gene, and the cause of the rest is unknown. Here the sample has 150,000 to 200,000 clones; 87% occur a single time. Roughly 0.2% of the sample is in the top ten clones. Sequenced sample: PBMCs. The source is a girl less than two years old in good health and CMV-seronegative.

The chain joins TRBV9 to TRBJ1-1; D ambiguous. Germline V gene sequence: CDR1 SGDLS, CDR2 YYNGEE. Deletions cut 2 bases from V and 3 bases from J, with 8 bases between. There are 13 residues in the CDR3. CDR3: CASSVGSDTEAFF. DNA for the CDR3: TGTGCCAGCAGCGTCGGGTCGGACACTGAAGCTTTCTTT.

CDR3 nucleotides: TGTGCCAGCAGCTTGGCAGCGACCACAGATACGCAGTATTTT. Translation: CASSLAATTDTQYF. The chain carries TRBV5-4 and TRBJ2-3; the D is unclear. The V end lost 0 bases, the J end lost 2 bases, and 7 bases lay between the germline ends. The CDR3 length is 14 residues. Germline V CDR1 and CDR2: SGHNT, YYREEE (reference sequence).

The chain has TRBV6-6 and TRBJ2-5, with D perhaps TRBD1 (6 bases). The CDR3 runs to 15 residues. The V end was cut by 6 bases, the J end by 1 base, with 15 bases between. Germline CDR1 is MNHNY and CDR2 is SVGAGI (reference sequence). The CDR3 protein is CASSIVQGFQETQYF. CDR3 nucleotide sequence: TGTGCCAGCAGCATTGTACAGGGTTTCCAAGAGACCCAGTACTTC.

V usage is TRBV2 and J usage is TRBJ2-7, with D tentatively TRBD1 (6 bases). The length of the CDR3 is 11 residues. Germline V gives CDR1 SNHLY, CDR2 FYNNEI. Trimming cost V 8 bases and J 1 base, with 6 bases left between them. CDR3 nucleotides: TGTGCCAGCGGACAGTCCTACGAGCAGTACTTC. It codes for CASGQSYEQYF.

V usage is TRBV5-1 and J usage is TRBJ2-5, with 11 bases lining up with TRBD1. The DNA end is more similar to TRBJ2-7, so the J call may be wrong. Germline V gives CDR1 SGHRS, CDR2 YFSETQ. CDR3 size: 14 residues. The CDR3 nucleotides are TGCGCCAGCAGCGTGGGACAGGGGGTCTACGAGCAGTACTTC. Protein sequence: CASSVGQGVYEQYF.

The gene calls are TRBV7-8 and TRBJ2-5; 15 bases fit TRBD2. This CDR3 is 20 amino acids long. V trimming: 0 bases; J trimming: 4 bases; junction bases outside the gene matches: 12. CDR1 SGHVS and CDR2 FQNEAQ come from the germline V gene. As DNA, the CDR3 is TGTGCCAGCAGCTTAGCCATAGTTCGGACTAGCGGGGGGGTTGGAGAGACCCAGTACTTC. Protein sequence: CASSLAIVRTSGGVGETQYF.

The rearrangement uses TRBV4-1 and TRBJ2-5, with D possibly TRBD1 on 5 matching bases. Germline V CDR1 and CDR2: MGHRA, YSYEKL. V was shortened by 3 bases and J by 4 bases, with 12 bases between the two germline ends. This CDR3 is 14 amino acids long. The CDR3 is CASSQTQTVETQYF. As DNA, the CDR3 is TGCGCCAGCAGCCAGACCCAGACAGTAGAGACCCAGTACTTC.

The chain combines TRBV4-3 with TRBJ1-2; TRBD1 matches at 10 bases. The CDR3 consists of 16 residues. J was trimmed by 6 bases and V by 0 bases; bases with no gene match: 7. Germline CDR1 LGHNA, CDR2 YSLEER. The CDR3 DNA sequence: TGCGCCAGCAGCCAAGACGGGGACAGGGGAGCGGATGGCTACACCTTC. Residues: CASSQDGDRGADGYTF.

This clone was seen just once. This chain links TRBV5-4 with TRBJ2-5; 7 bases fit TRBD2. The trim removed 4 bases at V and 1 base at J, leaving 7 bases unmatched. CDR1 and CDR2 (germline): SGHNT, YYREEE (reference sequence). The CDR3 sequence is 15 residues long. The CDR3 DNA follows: TGTGCCAGCAGCGTCCGGGAGGCCGGCCAAGAGACCCAGTACTTC. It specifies CASSVREAGQETQYF.

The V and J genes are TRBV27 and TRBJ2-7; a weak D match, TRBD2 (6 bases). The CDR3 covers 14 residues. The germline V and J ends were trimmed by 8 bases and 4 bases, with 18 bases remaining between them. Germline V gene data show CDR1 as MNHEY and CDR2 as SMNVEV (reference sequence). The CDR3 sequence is CASGGTSYRYEQYF. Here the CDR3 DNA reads TGTGCCAGCGGGGGGACTTCGTACAGATACGAGCAGTACTTC.

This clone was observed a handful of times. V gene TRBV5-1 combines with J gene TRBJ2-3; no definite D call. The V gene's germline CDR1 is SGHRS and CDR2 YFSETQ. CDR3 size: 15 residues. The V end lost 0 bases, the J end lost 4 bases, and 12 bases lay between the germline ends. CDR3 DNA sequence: TGCGCCAGCAGCTTGGACGGAGACCCGGCAGATACGCAGTATTTT. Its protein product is CASSLDGDPADTQYF.

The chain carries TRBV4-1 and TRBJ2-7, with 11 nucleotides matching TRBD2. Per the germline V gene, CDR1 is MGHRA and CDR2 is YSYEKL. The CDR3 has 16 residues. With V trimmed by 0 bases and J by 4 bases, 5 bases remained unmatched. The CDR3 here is CASSQEWVAGGYEQYF. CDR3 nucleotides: TGCGCCAGCAGCCAAGAATGGGTAGCGGGAGGGTACGAGCAGTACTTC.

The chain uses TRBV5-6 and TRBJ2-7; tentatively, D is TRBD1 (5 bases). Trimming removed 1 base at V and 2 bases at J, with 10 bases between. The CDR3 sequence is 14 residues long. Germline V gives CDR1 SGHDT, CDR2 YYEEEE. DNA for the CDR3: TGTGCCAGCAGCTTGTACGCAGGGACCTACGAGCAGTACTTC. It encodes CASSLYAGTYEQYF.

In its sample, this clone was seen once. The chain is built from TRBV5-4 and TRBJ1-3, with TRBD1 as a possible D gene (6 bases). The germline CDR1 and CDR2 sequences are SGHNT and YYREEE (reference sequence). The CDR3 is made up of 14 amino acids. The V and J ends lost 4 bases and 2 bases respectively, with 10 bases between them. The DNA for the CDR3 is TGTGCCAGCAGCCAAAACAGGGCTGGAAACACCATATATTTT. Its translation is CASSQNRAGNTIYF.

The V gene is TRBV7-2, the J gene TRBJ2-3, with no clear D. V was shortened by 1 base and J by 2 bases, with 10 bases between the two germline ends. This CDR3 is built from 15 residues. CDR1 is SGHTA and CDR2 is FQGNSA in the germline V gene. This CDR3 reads CASSLVVADTDTQYF. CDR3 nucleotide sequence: TGTGCCAGCAGCTTAGTTGTGGCTGACACAGATACGCAGTATTTT.

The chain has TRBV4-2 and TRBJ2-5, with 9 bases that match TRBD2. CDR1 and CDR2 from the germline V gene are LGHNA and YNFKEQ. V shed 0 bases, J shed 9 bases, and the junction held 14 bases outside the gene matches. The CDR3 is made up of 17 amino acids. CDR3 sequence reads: CASSQDPIAGEFEAQYF. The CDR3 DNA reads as TGTGCCAGCAGCCAAGATCCTATAGCGGGAGAGTTCGAGGCCCAGTACTTC.

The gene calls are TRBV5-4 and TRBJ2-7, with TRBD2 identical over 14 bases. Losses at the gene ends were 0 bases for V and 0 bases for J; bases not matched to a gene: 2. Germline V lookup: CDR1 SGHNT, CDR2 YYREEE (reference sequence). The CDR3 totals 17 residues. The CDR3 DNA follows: TGTGCCAGCAGCTTGGGGGGACTAGCGGGAGACTCCTACGAGCAGTACTTC. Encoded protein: CASSLGGLAGDSYEQYF. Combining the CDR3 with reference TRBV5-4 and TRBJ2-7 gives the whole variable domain ETGVTQSPTHLIKTRGQQVTLRCSSQSGHNTVSWYQQALGQGPQFIFQYYREEENGRGNFPPRFSGLQFPNYSSELNVNALELDDSALYLCASSLGGLAGDSYEQYFGPGTRLTVT.

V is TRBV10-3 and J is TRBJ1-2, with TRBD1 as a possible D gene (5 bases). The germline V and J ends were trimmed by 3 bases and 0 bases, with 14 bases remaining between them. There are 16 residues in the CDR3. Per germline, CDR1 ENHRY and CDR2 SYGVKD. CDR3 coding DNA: TGTGCCATCAGTGAATTTGTCGCAGGGTCTAACTATGGCTACACCTTC. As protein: CAISEFVAGSNYGYTF.

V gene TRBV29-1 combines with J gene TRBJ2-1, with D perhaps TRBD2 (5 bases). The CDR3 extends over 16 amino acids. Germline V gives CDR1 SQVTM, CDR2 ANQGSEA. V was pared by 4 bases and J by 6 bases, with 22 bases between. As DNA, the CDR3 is TGCAGCGTTGCTCCACCGGGGAGTCGCCCTTCCAATGAGCAGTTCTTC. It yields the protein CSVAPPGSRPSNEQFF.

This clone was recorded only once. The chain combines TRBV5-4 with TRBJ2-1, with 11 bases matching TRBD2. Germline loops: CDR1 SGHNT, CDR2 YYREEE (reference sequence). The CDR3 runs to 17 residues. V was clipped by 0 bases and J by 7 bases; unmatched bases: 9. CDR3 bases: TGTGCCAGCAGCTTGGCCCAACTAGCGGGAGAACAAAATGAGCAGTTCTTC. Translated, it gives CASSLAQLAGEQNEQFF.

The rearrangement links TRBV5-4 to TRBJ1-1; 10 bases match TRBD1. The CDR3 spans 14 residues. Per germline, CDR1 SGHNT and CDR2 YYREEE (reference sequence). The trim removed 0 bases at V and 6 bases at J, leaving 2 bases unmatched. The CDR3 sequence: CASSLGDRGAEAFF. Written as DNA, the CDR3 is TGTGCCAGCAGCTTGGGGGACAGGGGTGCTGAAGCTTTCTTT.

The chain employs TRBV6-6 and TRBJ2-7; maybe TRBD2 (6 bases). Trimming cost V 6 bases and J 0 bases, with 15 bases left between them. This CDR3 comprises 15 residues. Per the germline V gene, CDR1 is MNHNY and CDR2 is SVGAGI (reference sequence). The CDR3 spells CASRAGTYDSYEQYF. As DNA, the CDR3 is TGTGCCAGCAGAGCCGGGACTTACGACTCCTACGAGCAGTACTTC.

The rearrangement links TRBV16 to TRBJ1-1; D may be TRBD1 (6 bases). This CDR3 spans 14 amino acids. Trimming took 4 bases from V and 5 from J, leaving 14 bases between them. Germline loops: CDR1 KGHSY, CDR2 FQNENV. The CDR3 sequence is CASSLTAGETEAFF. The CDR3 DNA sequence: TGTGCCAGCAGCCTGACGGCAGGGGAGACTGAAGCTTTCTTT.

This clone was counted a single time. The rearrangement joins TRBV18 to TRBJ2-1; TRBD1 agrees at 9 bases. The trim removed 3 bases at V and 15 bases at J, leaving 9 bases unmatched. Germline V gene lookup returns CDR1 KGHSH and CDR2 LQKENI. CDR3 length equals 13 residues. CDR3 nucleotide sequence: TGTGCCAGCTCACCTTTCGGACAGGGGCCACTGTTCTTC. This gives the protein CASSPFGQGPLFF.

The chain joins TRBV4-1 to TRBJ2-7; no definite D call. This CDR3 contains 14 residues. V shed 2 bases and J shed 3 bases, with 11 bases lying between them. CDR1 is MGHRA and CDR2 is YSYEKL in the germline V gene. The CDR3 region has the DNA TGCGCCAGCAGCCAATCCCAGGTCGGCTACGAGCAGTACTTC. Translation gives CASSQSQVGYEQYF.

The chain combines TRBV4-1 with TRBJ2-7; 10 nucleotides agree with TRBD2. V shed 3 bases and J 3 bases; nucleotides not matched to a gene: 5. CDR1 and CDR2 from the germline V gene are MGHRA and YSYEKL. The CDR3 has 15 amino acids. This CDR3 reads CASSHRTSGSYEQYF. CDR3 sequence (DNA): TGCGCCAGCAGCCACCGGACTAGCGGAAGCTACGAGCAGTACTTC.

CDR3 nucleotide sequence: TGTGCCAGCAGCTTAGAGCTCGGGAGCAATCAGCCCCAGCATTTT. Protein sequence: CASSLELGSNQPQHF. The chain couples TRBV7-2 to TRBJ1-5; D gene ambiguous. Germline V gene lookup returns CDR1 SGHTA and CDR2 FQGNSA. Between the trimmed V and J ends, which lost 1 base and 1 base, there was a span of 8 bases. This CDR3 is 15 amino acids long. The variable domain in full, completed from reference TRBV7-2 and TRBJ1-5, reads GAGVSQSPSNKVTEKGKDVELRCDPISGHTALYWYRQSLGQGLEFLIYFQGNSAPDKSGLPSDRFSAERTGGSVSTLTIQRTQQEDSAVYLCASSLELGSNQPQHFGDGTRLSIL.

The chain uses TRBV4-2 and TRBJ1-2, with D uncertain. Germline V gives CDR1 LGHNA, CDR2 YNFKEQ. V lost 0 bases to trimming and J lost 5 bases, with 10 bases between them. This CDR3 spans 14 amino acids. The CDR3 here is CASSQDLAGYGYTF. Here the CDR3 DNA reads TGTGCCAGCAGCCAAGATTTGGCCGGGTATGGCTACACCTTC.

For the CDR3, the DNA is TGCGCCAGCAGCTTGGCCGGATTATCGGGGGGCGCAGATACGCAGTATTTT. As protein: CASSLAGLSGGADTQYF. The chain is built from TRBV5-1 and TRBJ2-3; TRBD2 might be the D (7 bases). Germline values: CDR1 SGHRS, CDR2 YFSETQ. V gave up 0 bases and J gave up 4 bases, with 18 bases separating them. The CDR3 runs 17 residues.

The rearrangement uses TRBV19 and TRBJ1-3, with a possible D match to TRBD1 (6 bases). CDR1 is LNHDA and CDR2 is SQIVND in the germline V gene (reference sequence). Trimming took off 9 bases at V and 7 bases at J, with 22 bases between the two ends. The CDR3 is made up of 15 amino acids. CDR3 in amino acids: CARKDRSGPGNTIYF. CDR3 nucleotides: TGTGCCAGGAAAGACAGGTCGGGACCCGGGAACACCATATATTTT. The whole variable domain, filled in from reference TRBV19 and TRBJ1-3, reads DGGITQSPKYLFRKEGQNVTLSCEQNLNHDAMYWYRQDPGQGLRLIYYSQIVNDFQKGDIAEGYSVSREKKESFPLTVTSAQKNPTAFYLCARKDRSGPGNTIYFGEGSWLTVV.